This passage covers 15 T cell receptor beta chains from one sample sequenced in a study of regulatory T cells in long-lasting Graves disease. Construction of TCR beta libraries relied on iRepertoire HTBI primers and on Arm-PCR targeting CDR3 regions. MiXCR, applied by TCRdb to the multiplex PCR reads, yields one record per CDR3 protein. Of roughly 470,000 distinct CDR3 sequences in the sample, roughly 20% were seen once. The time point denotes: persistent/refractory GD, antithyroid drugs over 5 years with positive TRAb. Preparation of the TCR library used RNA extracted from PBMCs. Here the sequenced sample was peripheral blood mononuclear cells (PBMCs), taken when the disease was refractory, from a patient treated with antithyroid drugs. The receptors were gathered from a female donor with Graves disease.

The chain has TRBV7-2 and TRBJ1-5; D is perhaps TRBD1 (6 bases). Germline values: CDR1 SGHTA, CDR2 FQGNSA. V was clipped by 5 bases and J by 2 bases, with 16 bases between them. The length of the CDR3 is 16 residues. The CDR3 DNA sequence: TGTGCCAGCAGCGCCGACGCTCCAGGGGGCAATCAGCCCCAGCATTTT. Amino acid sequence: CASSADAPGGNQPQHF.

In the case of this clonotype: This clone may be a read error of a much larger clone one base away. The genes are TRBV7-2 and TRBJ2-7; either TRBD1 or TRBD2 may supply D (5 bases each). This CDR3 contains 14 residues. Germline-derived CDR1 and CDR2 are SGHTA and FQGNSA. The CDR3 loop is CASGLVGRGYEQYF. The CDR3, as DNA: TGTGCCAGCGGCTTAGTGGGGCGCGGGTACGAGCAGTACTTC.

In its sample, this clonotype was seen many times. V usage is TRBV11-2 and J usage is TRBJ2-7; D not certain. Germline V gene data show CDR1 as SGHAT and CDR2 as FQNNGV. V lost 0 bases to trimming and J lost 4 bases, with 10 bases between them. The CDR3 totals 14 residues. The CDR3 nucleotides are TGTGCCAGCAGCTTAGAGGTGGGGTTTTACGAGCAGTACTTC. Translation: CASSLEVGFYEQYF. Based on the CDR3 plus reference TRBV11-2 and TRBJ2-7, the full variable domain is EAGVAQSPRYKIIEKRQSVAFWCNPISGHATLYWYQQILGQGPKLLIQFQNNGVVDDSQLPKDRFSAERLKGVDSTLKIQPAKLEDSAVYLCASSLEVGFYEQYFGPGTRLTVT.

This chain connects TRBV4-3 to TRBJ2-5, with TRBD2 matching over 9 bases. V dropped 0 bases and J dropped 9; count of bases not matched to a gene: 8. Germline V lookup: CDR1 LGHNA, CDR2 YSLEER. This CDR3 has 15 residues. CDR3 amino acids: CASSQDVSGRFPQYF. The DNA for the CDR3 is TGCGCCAGCAGCCAAGATGTTAGCGGGAGATTCCCCCAGTACTTC.

This clonotype was observed at least ten times. The chain has TRBV2 and TRBJ2-2; D remains unclear. The V gene lost 8 bases and the J gene lost 6 bases, with 16 bases spanning the gap. There are 14 residues in the CDR3. Per the germline V gene, CDR1 is SNHLY and CDR2 is FYNNEI. The CDR3 DNA sequence: TGTGCCAGCGACGTGGCCAGGCTCGCCGGGGAGCTGTTTTTT. It codes for CASDVARLAGELFF.

This clonotype was counted a few times. V gene TRBV29-1 combines with J gene TRBJ2-7, with 8 bases identical to TRBD1. In germline, CDR1 is SQVTM, CDR2 ANQGSEA. V trimming: 7 bases; J trimming: 6 bases; junction bases outside the gene matches: 5. This CDR3 is 11 amino acids long. The CDR3 spells CSADRAGEQYF. Written as DNA, the CDR3 is TGCAGCGCGGACAGGGCAGGCGAGCAGTACTTC.

This clonotype was found many times. V usage is TRBV3-1 and J usage is TRBJ2-7; D may be TRBD1 or TRBD2 (7 bases each). CDR3 length: 16 amino acids. Looked up from germline, CDR1 is LGHDT and CDR2 is YNNKEL (reference sequence). V was pared by 4 bases and J by 6 bases, with 22 bases between. CDR3 loop: CASSPYLTGRGGEQYF. CDR3 nucleotide sequence: TGTGCCAGCAGCCCTTACTTGACAGGGAGGGGAGGCGAGCAGTACTTC.

This clonotype was seen at least ten times. The J gene is TRBJ2-7, the V gene TRBV9, with 9 bases lining up with TRBD1. Germline V gives CDR1 SGDLS, CDR2 YYNGEE. This CDR3 contains 14 residues. Trimming cost V 0 bases and J 6 bases; bases outside gene matches: 4. In DNA form, the CDR3 reads TGTGCCAGCAGCGTAGAGGGACAGGGCGGCGAGCAGTACTTC. Protein sequence: CASSVEGQGGEQYF.

In this sample, this clonotype turned up a few times. The genes are TRBV12-5 and TRBJ1-1; D remains unclear. V was clipped by 3 bases and J by 3 bases, with 5 bases between them. The germline V gene encodes CDR1 LGHNT and CDR2 FRNRAP. The CDR3 covers 12 residues. CDR3 protein: CASGFDYTEAFF. The CDR3 DNA follows: TGTGCTAGTGGTTTCGATTACACTGAAGCTTTCTTT.

The chain employs TRBV4-1 and TRBJ2-7; tentatively, D is TRBD1 (8 bases). In germline, CDR1 is MGHRA, CDR2 YSYEKL. Trimming took off 4 bases at V and 1 base at J, with 20 bases between the two ends. The CDR3 is 17 amino acids. DNA of the CDR3: TGCGCCAGCAGCCTCGGGACAGGCGGGAGTCGGTCCTACGAGCAGTACTTC. Translated: CASSLGTGGSRSYEQYF.

The rearrangement links TRBV3-1 to TRBJ2-1, with D perhaps TRBD2 (5 bases). From germline, CDR1 is LGHDT and CDR2 YNNKEL (reference sequence). Trimming cost V 0 bases and J 0 bases, with 15 bases left between them. The CDR3 spans 18 residues. In DNA form, the CDR3 reads TGTGCCAGCAGCCAAGATTCGCGAGGGCCTAGCTCCTACAATGAGCAGTTCTTC. Translating it yields CASSQDSRGPSSYNEQFF.

This clonotype appeared many times. This chain connects TRBV6-9 to TRBJ1-2; the D gene is possibly TRBD1 (5 bases). The V gene's germline CDR1 is MNHGY and CDR2 SVAAGI. This CDR3 has 12 amino acids. Between the trimmed V and J ends, which lost 4 bases and 11 bases, there was a span of 14 bases. CDR3 loop: CASSSPGRGYTF. The CDR3 DNA reads as TGTGCCAGCAGTTCCCCGGGGAGGGGTTACACCTTC.

This rearrangement joins TRBV7-9 to TRBJ2-7; 7 bases fit TRBD1. The CDR3 covers 17 residues. The germline gives CDR1 SEHNR, CDR2 FQNEAQ (reference sequence). Germline trimming cut 1 base from V and 3 bases from J; bases unmatched to any gene: 12. As DNA, the CDR3 is TGTGCCAGCAGCTTAGGAGGTTTCCGGGACAGACACTACGAGCAGTACTTC. Residues: CASSLGGFRDRHYEQYF.

This clonotype was counted a few times. The V gene is TRBV3-1, the J gene TRBJ2-3; no reliable D call. This CDR3 has 14 residues. Trimming left V 3 bases short and J 6 bases short, with 13 bases between. The germline CDR1 and CDR2 sequences are LGHDT and YNNKEL (reference sequence). The CDR3: CASSHAIGPDTQYF. The CDR3 nucleotides are TGTGCCAGCAGCCATGCGATTGGGCCGGATACGCAGTATTTT.

V usage is TRBV6-5 and J usage is TRBJ2-2; D gene ambiguous. Trimming took off 2 bases at V and 6 bases at J, with 13 bases between the two ends. This CDR3 contains 15 residues. CDR1 MNHEY and CDR2 SVGAGI come from the germline V gene. The CDR3 protein is CASSYAPDGSGELFF. CDR3 DNA: TGTGCCAGCAGTTACGCTCCGGACGGGTCCGGGGAGCTGTTTTTT.